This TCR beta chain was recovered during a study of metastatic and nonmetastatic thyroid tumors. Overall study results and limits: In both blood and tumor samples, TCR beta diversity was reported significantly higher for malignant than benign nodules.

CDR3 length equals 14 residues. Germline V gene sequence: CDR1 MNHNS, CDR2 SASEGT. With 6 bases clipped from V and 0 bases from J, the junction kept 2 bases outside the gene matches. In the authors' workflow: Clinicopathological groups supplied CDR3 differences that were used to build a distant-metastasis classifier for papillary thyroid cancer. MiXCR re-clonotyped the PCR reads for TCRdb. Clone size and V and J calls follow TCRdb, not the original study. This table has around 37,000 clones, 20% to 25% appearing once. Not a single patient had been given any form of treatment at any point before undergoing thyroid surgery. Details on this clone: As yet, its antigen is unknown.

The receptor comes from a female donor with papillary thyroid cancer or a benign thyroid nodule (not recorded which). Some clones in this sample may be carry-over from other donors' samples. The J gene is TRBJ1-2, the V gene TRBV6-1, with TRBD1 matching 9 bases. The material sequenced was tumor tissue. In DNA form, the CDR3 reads TGTGCCAGCAGGGACAGGGGAGCTAACTATGGCTACACCTTC. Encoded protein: CASRDRGANYGYTF.